These T cell receptor beta chains were read from a single sample in a study of shared clonotypes between healthy human individuals. Sequencing was performed with immunoSEQ multiplex PCR; in TCRdb, only in-frame clones are kept and a portion is missing. The table records hundreds of thousands of clones, less than 85% of them present only once. The sequencing input was memory CD4+ T cells sorted from blood. The origin of the receptors is a woman aged 30 to 39 in good health. The CDR3 runs from the conserved cysteine through the conserved F or W. The D gene is left open where the match is weak. Only part of the rows carry a size: once, few, many, or a class if the clone is expanded.

V,J,D,size,DNA,CDR3
TRBV11-2,TRBJ2-3,TRBD1,few,TGTGCCAGCAGCTTAGGCACGACAGGGGGGCGCACAGATACGCAGTATTTT,CASSLGTTGGRTDTQYF
TRBV11-2,TRBJ1-1,TRBD1,NA,TGTGCCAGCAGCTCCCAACGGGACAGCTCTGAAGCTTTCTTT,CASSSQRDSSEAFF
TRBV30,TRBJ2-5,NA,NA,TGTGCCTGGAGTGTACGCGGTCAGCAAGAGACCCAGTACTTC,CAWSVRGQQETQYF
TRBV10-2,TRBJ2-2,NA,few,TGCGCCAGCTCTTCCGGCGGGGAGCTGTTTTTT,CASSSGGELFF
TRBV14,TRBJ2-3,NA,NA,TGTGCCAGCAGCCAAGTAGGAGGGAGTTCGACAGATACGCAGTATTTT,CASSQVGGSSTDTQYF
TRBV25-1,TRBJ2-7,NA,NA,TGTGCCAGCAGTAGGGGCCTCGAGCAGTACTTC,CASSRGLEQYF
TRBV6-6,TRBJ2-6,NA,few,TGTGCCAGCAGTACAGGGTCTGGGGCCAACGTCCTGACTTTC,CASSTGSGANVLTF
TRBV28,TRBJ1-1,NA,NA,TGTGCCAGCATTTTTAACACTGAAGCTTTCTTT,CASIFNTEAFF
TRBV4-1,TRBJ2-1,NA,NA,TGCGCCAGCAGCCAAGTACCGTCGGCTAATGAGCAGTTCTTC,CASSQVPSANEQFF
TRBV18,TRBJ2-5,NA,NA,TGTGCCAGCTCACCTAATTTTGAGACCCAGTACTTC,CASSPNFETQYF
TRBV15,TRBJ2-1,NA,NA,TGTGCCACCAGCAAACAGCAGTCTTACAATGAGCAGTTCTTC,CATSKQQSYNEQFF
TRBV5-1,TRBJ2-3,TRBD2,NA,TGCGCCAGCAGCTTTACTAGCGATGCAGATACGCAGTATTTT,CASSFTSDADTQYF
TRBV27,TRBJ1-2,NA,NA,TGTGCCAGCAGTAAAGGGCAGGGTTCATTCCATTATGGCTACACCTTC,CASSKGQGSFHYGYTF
TRBV28,TRBJ2-5,NA,many,TGTGCCAGCAGTTTTACCGGGATCCAAGAGACCCAGTACTTC,CASSFTGIQETQYF
TRBV15,TRBJ1-4,NA,NA,TGTGCCACCAGCATTACCCGAAACAGGGATATAGGGGAAAAACTGTTTTTT,CATSITRNRDIGEKLFF
TRBV4-2,TRBJ2-7,TRBD2,NA,TGTGCCAGCAGCCAAGAAACTAGCGGGAGGGTGGAGCAGTACTTC,CASSQETSGRVEQYF
TRBV28,TRBJ2-5,TRBD2,once,TGTGCCAGGGACTGGGCGGGAGATGGAGAGACCCAGTACTTC,CARDWAGDGETQYF
TRBV6-5,TRBJ2-7,NA,NA,TGTGCCAGCAGTTACAATGGGGGCCACGAGCAGTACTTC,CASSYNGGHEQYF
TRBV15,TRBJ2-3,NA,once,TGTGCCACCAGCGCCCGGACGGGCGGCACAGATACGCAGTATTTT,CATSARTGGTDTQYF
TRBV5-5,TRBJ2-7,NA,NA,TGTGCCAGCAACCGGTGGGGCCCTTCCTACGAGCAGTACTTC,CASNRWGPSYEQYF
TRBV5-1,TRBJ2-2,TRBD2,NA,TGCGCCAGCAGCTTTACTAGCGGGGCGAACACCGGGGAGCTGTTTTTT,CASSFTSGANTGELFF
TRBV10-2,TRBJ1-5,NA,few,TGCGCCAGCAGTGTTGGGAGGTTTAGCAATCAGCCCCAGCATTTT,CASSVGRFSNQPQHF
TRBV7-6,TRBJ2-5,NA,NA,TGTGCCAGCAGCCCGGGTTTGGGGGAGACCCAGTACTTC,CASSPGLGETQYF
TRBV4-1,TRBJ2-2,NA,few,TGCGCCAGCAGCCAAGAAGGTAGGGAGTCCGGGGAGCTGTTTTTT,CASSQEGRESGELFF
TRBV28,TRBJ1-1,NA,NA,TGTGCCAGCAGTCAAGGACGGAAACGAGCTTTCTTT,CASSQGRKRAFF
TRBV5-1,TRBJ2-7,NA,NA,TGCGCCAGCAGCTTCGGACACAACTACGAGCAGTACTTC,CASSFGHNYEQYF
TRBV4-1,TRBJ1-5,NA,once,TGCGCCAGCAGCACGCCGGAGAGGGGCCTGAATCAGCCCCAGCATTTT,CASSTPERGLNQPQHF